One and the same sample provided the 32 T cell receptor beta chains below, sequenced in a study of blood T cell repertoires in COVID-19. Profiling relied on immunoSEQ multiplex PCR, and the TCRdb table lists in-frame clones only, not all of them. The data show fewer than 130,000 clones, around 82% seen once. Sequencing used peripheral blood. These receptors were obtained from a woman in her fifties or sixties with acute or convalescent COVID-19.

The V call is TRBV27, the J call TRBJ2-5, with a tentative D call TRBD2 (6 bases). The CDR3 totals 19 residues. The germline gives CDR1 MNHEY, CDR2 SMNVEV (reference sequence). The V end lost 1 base, the J end lost 5 bases, and 26 bases lay between the germline ends. CDR3 sequence reads: CASSLWATEGLARRETQYF. The DNA for the CDR3 is TGTGCCAGCAGTTTATGGGCGACTGAGGGTCTAGCGAGGAGGGAGACCCAGTACTTC.

J is TRBJ1-5 and V is TRBV6-1, with TRBD1 matching 10 bases. The germline V gene has CDR1 MNHNS and CDR2 SASEGT. This CDR3 spans 17 amino acids. The V gene end was trimmed by 3 bases and the J gene end by 7 bases; junction bases not matched to a gene: 12. The DNA of the CDR3 is TGTGCCAGCAGTGACACCCATCGACAGGGGGCAGGACAGCCCCAGCATTTT. It is translated as CASSDTHRQGAGQPQHF.

This clone was detected only a few times. V gene TRBV5-5 combines with J gene TRBJ1-5, with 8 positions matching TRBD1. Germline values: CDR1 SGHKS, CDR2 YYEKEE (reference sequence). The CDR3 totals 16 residues. V was clipped by 4 bases and J by 6 bases; unmatched bases: 12. CDR3 loop: CASSGKATGEGQPQHF. Here the CDR3 DNA reads TGTGCCAGCAGCGGTAAAGCGACAGGGGAGGGTCAGCCCCAGCATTTT.

The V gene is TRBV12-3 or TRBV12-4, the J gene TRBJ1-2, with 7 bases aligning to TRBD1. V lost 5 bases, J lost 6 bases, and 6 bases stayed unmatched. This CDR3 has 13 amino acids. In DNA form, the CDR3 reads TGTGCCAGCAGTCAGGGACAGCTTAATGGCTACACCTTC. Protein product: CASSQGQLNGYTF.

This chain uses TRBV4-1 with TRBJ1-5; D is undetermined. Germline assignment: CDR1 MGHRA and CDR2 YSYEKL. This CDR3 region has 14 residues. Trimming removed 0 bases from V and 9 bases from J, with 12 bases in between. The CDR3: CASSQEVSRGPQHF. In DNA form, the CDR3 reads TGCGCCAGCAGCCAAGAAGTCTCCCGGGGGCCCCAGCATTTT.

CDR3 in DNA: TGTGCCAGCAGCTTAGATCTGGCGGGGGGAGGTTACGAGCAGTACTTC. Its translation is CASSLDLAGGGYEQYF. V and J are TRBV7-9 and TRBJ2-7, with 8 bases fitting TRBD2. The germline V gene has CDR1 SEHNR and CDR2 FQNEAQ (reference sequence). The V segment lost 1 base and the J segment 4 bases; nucleotides outside the gene matches: 9. The CDR3 has 16 residues.

The V call is TRBV11-1, the J call TRBJ2-5; 8 positions match TRBD1. Trimming removed 3 bases from V and 5 bases from J; junction bases left unmatched: 5. The germline CDR1 and CDR2 sequences are SGHAT and FQDESV (reference sequence). This CDR3 region has 14 residues. This CDR3 reads CASSFSGQGETQYF. CDR3 bases: TGTGCCAGCAGCTTCTCTGGACAGGGTGAGACCCAGTACTTC.

This chain joins TRBV7-9 and TRBJ2-5; D not resolved. CDR1 SEHNR and CDR2 FQNEAQ come from the germline V gene (reference sequence). V lost 4 bases and J 3 bases, leaving 15 bases between the germline ends. CDR3 length equals 15 residues. Here the CDR3 reads CASSWLPTLEETQYF. CDR3 bases: TGTGCCAGCAGCTGGTTACCGACATTGGAAGAGACCCAGTACTTC.

This chain connects TRBV28 to TRBJ2-1, with TRBD1 matching over 7 bases. V lost 3 bases, J lost 7 bases, and 6 bases stayed unmatched. Germline V lookup: CDR1 MDHEN, CDR2 SYDVKM. The CDR3 has 14 residues. The CDR3 region has the DNA TGTGCCAGCAGTTTGACAGGGTTAGGGAATGAGCAGTTCTTC. Translation: CASSLTGLGNEQFF.

The genes are TRBV28 and TRBJ1-6; D may be TRBD1 (5 bases). The CDR3 has 14 residues. V gave up 2 bases and J gave up 8 bases, with 10 bases separating them. Per the germline V gene, CDR1 is MDHEN and CDR2 is SYDVKM. CDR3 nucleotides: TGTGCCAGCAGTTTAAGGGGTAGTGATTCACCCCTCCACTTT. The encoded protein is CASSLRGSDSPLHF.

This clone was seen once. The chain is built from TRBV15 and TRBJ2-5; 7 nucleotides agree with TRBD1. The CDR3 loop spans 15 amino acids. The junction had 7 bases not matched to a gene; V was cut back by 2 bases and J by 4 bases. Germline V lookup: CDR1 LNHNV, CDR2 YYDKDF (reference sequence). Written as DNA, the CDR3 is TGTGCCACCAGCAGATCAGGGGGAATCGGAGAGACCCAGTACTTC. Its translation is CATSRSGGIGETQYF. Combining the CDR3 with reference TRBV15 and TRBJ2-5 gives the whole variable domain DAMVIQNPRYQVTQFGKPVTLSCSQTLNHNVMYWYQQKSSQAPKLLFHYYDKDFNNEADTPDNFQSRRPNTSFCFLDIRSPGLGDTAMYLCATSRSGGIGETQYFGPGTRLLVL.

The chain employs TRBV4-3 and TRBJ1-2, with 8 bases identical to TRBD1. The junction had 7 bases not matched to a gene; V was cut back by 0 bases and J by 7 bases. The CDR3 loop spans 15 amino acids. Germline CDR1 reads LGHNA; CDR2 reads YSLEER. The CDR3 nucleotides are TGCGCCAGCAGCCAAGATCGCGACAGGGGAGTTGGCTACACCTTC. This encodes CASSQDRDRGVGYTF.

This chain connects TRBV28 to TRBJ1-1; 7 positions agree with TRBD1. Unmatched junction bases numbered 11, after V lost 5 bases and J lost 5 bases. CDR1 and CDR2 from the germline V gene are MDHEN and SYDVKM. CDR3 length equals 15 residues. CDR3: CASSPRQGRGTEAFF. CDR3 DNA: TGTGCCAGCAGTCCGAGACAGGGAAGAGGGACTGAAGCTTTCTTT.

The J gene is TRBJ2-6, the V gene TRBV18; 7 bases agree with TRBD1. Trimming took 4 bases from V and 1 from J; bases not matched to a gene: 16. CDR3 size: 20 residues. Germline V CDR1 and CDR2: KGHSH, LQKENI. DNA of the CDR3: TGTGCCAGCTCACTAAGGGACAGTCTTGAAGGGTCTTCTGGGGCCAACGTCCTGACTTTC. This sequence encodes CASSLRDSLEGSSGANVLTF.

The chain uses TRBV19 and TRBJ1-5, with 8 bases lining up with TRBD1. CDR3 size: 18 residues. From germline, CDR1 is LNHDA and CDR2 SQIVND (reference sequence). Trimming at V came to 4 bases and at J to 5 bases, leaving 16 bases not matched to a gene. CDR3 DNA: TGTGCCAGTAGTACCGAGACGCCGGGACAGGATTACTATCAGCCCCAGCATTTT. Protein: CASSTETPGQDYYQPQHF.

This chain uses TRBV24-1 with TRBJ2-3; 8 bases agree with TRBD1. CDR3 length equals 13 residues. V was pared by 9 bases and J by 2 bases, with 3 bases of the junction left unmatched. Germline V gene lookup returns CDR1 KGHDR and CDR2 SFDVKD. The CDR3 here is CATETGATDTQYF. CDR3 bases: TGTGCCACCGAGACAGGGGCCACAGATACGCAGTATTTT.

V usage is TRBV7-2 and J usage is TRBJ2-7, with TRBD2 matching over 7 bases. The length of the CDR3 is 15 residues. CDR1 and CDR2 (germline): SGHTA, FQGNSA. V was clipped by 3 bases and J by 0 bases; unmatched bases: 5. In DNA, the CDR3 is TGTGCCAGCAGCTTCGGGGGGAGTAGCTCCTACGAGCAGTACTTC. Protein product: CASSFGGSSSYEQYF. The full variable domain, rest sourced from reference TRBV7-2 and TRBJ2-7, is GAGVSQSPSNKVTEKGKDVELRCDPISGHTALYWYRQSLGQGLEFLIYFQGNSAPDKSGLPSDRFSAERTGGSVSTLTIQRTQQEDSAVYLCASSFGGSSSYEQYFGPGTRLTVT.

J is TRBJ1-4 and V is TRBV7-2; unclear D gene. Per germline, CDR1 SGHTA and CDR2 FQGNSA. This CDR3 has 16 residues. V lost 7 bases, J lost 1 base, and 16 bases lay in between. In nucleotides, the CDR3 is TGTGCCAGCACTTTTGGGCGGGGAGGAACTAATGAAAAACTGTTTTTT. This sequence encodes CASTFGRGGTNEKLFF.

The J gene is TRBJ2-2, the V gene TRBV9; D possibly corresponds to TRBD1 (6 bases). The CDR3 is made up of 16 amino acids. V was trimmed by 0 bases and J by 1 base, leaving 10 bases between them. In germline, CDR1 is SGDLS, CDR2 YYNGEE. CDR3 coding DNA: TGTGCCAGCAGCGTAGCAGGACAGATGAACACCGGGGAGCTGTTTTTT. It translates to CASSVAGQMNTGELFF.

The chain has TRBV11-3 and TRBJ2-3; D perhaps matches TRBD2 (6 bases). The V end lost 1 base, the J end lost 5 bases, and 22 bases lay between the germline ends. Germline CDR1 SGHNT, CDR2 YENEEA. CDR3 length: 18 amino acids. In nucleotides, the CDR3 is TGTGCCAGCAGCTTAGCCCCTCTGGGGCAGGGAGGTCAAGATACGCAGTATTTT. This gives the protein CASSLAPLGQGGQDTQYF.

J is TRBJ2-3 and V is TRBV9; 13 bases line up with TRBD2. CDR1 SGDLS and CDR2 YYNGEE come from the germline V gene. The CDR3 consists of 17 residues. The V and J ends lost 2 bases and 2 bases, in that order; junction bases with no gene match: 5. CDR3 in amino acids: CASSVRGTSGVTDTQYF. The CDR3 region has the DNA TGTGCCAGCAGCGTTCGAGGGACTAGCGGGGTCACAGATACGCAGTATTTT.

This clone has more than one count but fewer than ten. This sequence joins TRBV27 and TRBJ1-2; the D gene is possibly TRBD1 (5 bases). The V gene lost 4 bases and the J gene lost 7 bases, with 16 bases spanning the gap. Germline V gene data show CDR1 as MNHEY and CDR2 as SMNVEV (reference sequence). The CDR3 sequence is 14 residues long. CDR3 nucleotide sequence: TGTGCCAGCAGTTCCGGCGGGGGGTTTGGTGGCTACACCTTC. Translating gives CASSSGGGFGGYTF.

The V and J genes are TRBV12-2 and TRBJ1-1; the D segment call TRBD1 is taken from the table without a DNA check. TRBV12-2 is a pseudogene locus. The CDR3 is made up of 16 amino acids. CDR3 nucleotides: TGTGCAAGTCGCTCATCGATCGACAGGGGGCTCACTGAAGCTTTCTTT. This encodes CASRSSIDRGLTEAFF.

The genes are TRBV5-1 and TRBJ1-1; TRBD1 aligns across 9 bases. CDR1 and CDR2 from the germline V gene are SGHRS and YFSETQ. The CDR3 sequence is 13 residues long. V lost 4 bases and J lost 8; bases outside the gene matches: 6. The CDR3 region is CASSTGTGREAFF. The CDR3 DNA follows: TGCGCCAGCAGCACTGGGACAGGGCGCGAAGCTTTCTTT. The whole variable domain, filled in from reference TRBV5-1 and TRBJ1-1, reads KAGVTQTPRYLIKTRGQQVTLSCSPISGHRSVSWYQQTPGQGLQFLFEYFSETQRNKGNFPGRFSGRQFSNSRSEMNVSTLELGDSALYLCASSTGTGREAFFGQGTRLTVV.

This chain uses TRBV6-5 with TRBJ1-2; D ambiguous. There are 15 residues in the CDR3. Germline V gives CDR1 MNHEY, CDR2 SVGAGI. V was pared by 2 bases and J by 8 bases, with 18 bases between. CDR3 region: CASSYAGSYISGYTF. The CDR3 DNA reads TGTGCCAGCAGTTACGCCGGGTCTTACATATCCGGCTACACCTTC.

The chain has TRBV3-1 (or the pseudogene TRBV3-2) and TRBJ2-5, with 9 nucleotides matching TRBD2. This CDR3 has 15 amino acids. The germline gives CDR1 LGHDT, CDR2 YNNKEL (reference sequence). V was clipped by 4 bases and J by 5 bases; unmatched bases: 8. This chain's CDR3 is CASSLHLAGAETQYF. The CDR3 DNA reads TGTGCCAGCAGCCTACATTTAGCGGGGGCGGAGACCCAGTACTTC.

The rearrangement joins TRBV19 to TRBJ1-1; D is unclear. Germline V gene sequence: CDR1 LNHDA, CDR2 SQIVND (reference sequence). The CDR3 consists of 13 residues. V shed 3 bases and J shed 8 bases, with 13 bases lying between them. The CDR3 loop reads CASSITGVGEAFF. The CDR3 region has the DNA TGTGCCAGTAGTATCACCGGAGTTGGGGAAGCTTTCTTT.

For the CDR3, the DNA is TGTGCCAGCAGCGCCGGGAACTATGGCTACACCTTC. Its protein is CASSAGNYGYTF. This chain links TRBV9 with TRBJ1-2; D unresolved. Germline V gene sequence: CDR1 SGDLS, CDR2 YYNGEE. Trimming removed 3 bases from V and 2 bases from J, with 5 bases in between. CDR3 length equals 12 residues.

The chain links TRBV10-2 to TRBJ2-5, with 7 bases identical to TRBD1. Per the germline V gene, CDR1 is WSHSY and CDR2 is SAAADI. This CDR3 contains 15 residues. J lost 5 bases, V lost 4 bases, and 10 bases had no gene match. The CDR3 sequence is CASSVRGFWPETQYF. CDR3 nucleotide sequence: TGCGCCAGCAGTGTCAGGGGGTTCTGGCCGGAGACCCAGTACTTC.

The V call is TRBV5-5, the J call TRBJ2-4; weak D call: TRBD2 (6 bases). CDR1 is SGHKS, CDR2 YYEKEE, per germline (reference sequence). Trimming removed 4 bases at V and 3 bases at J, with 20 bases between. The CDR3 loop spans 17 amino acids. CDR3 in amino acids: CASSPTTEISGKNIQYF. DNA for the CDR3: TGTGCCAGCAGCCCGACCACCGAAATTAGCGGCAAAAACATTCAGTACTTC.

This chain connects TRBV6-5 to TRBJ2-2; possibly TRBD1 for D (6 bases). V was pared by 6 bases and J by 4 bases, with 15 bases between. Germline assignment: CDR1 MNHEY and CDR2 SVGAGI. The CDR3 is 15 amino acids. The CDR3 here is CASRLQGLGTGELFF. CDR3 nucleotide sequence: TGTGCCAGCAGGCTACAGGGATTGGGCACCGGGGAGCTGTTTTTT.

The chain couples TRBV2 to TRBJ1-6; D perhaps matches TRBD1 (6 bases). Trimming cost V 5 bases and J 12 bases, with 17 bases left between them. This CDR3 is 14 amino acids long. Germline V lookup: CDR1 SNHLY, CDR2 FYNNEI. CDR3 DNA sequence: TGTGCCAGCAGTCAAAAAGGGGGTACAGTACCCCTCCACTTT. It translates to CASSQKGGTVPLHF.